Listed below are T cell receptor beta chains from one sample, sequenced in a study of blood T cell repertoires in COVID-19. Generated by immunoSEQ multiplex PCR, the TCRdb table keeps only in-frame clones and is missing some. The table has over 150,000 clones, 87% seen once. The specimen was peripheral blood. These receptors originate from a woman in her sixties who had recovered from COVID-19. Each CDR3 is given without its conserved first and last residue.

V gene | CDR3 length | CDR3 protein
TRBV20-1 | 13 | SASPRTGTQETQY
TRBV6-5 | 13 | ASSTSVTGNTEAF
TRBV6-5 | 13 | ASRAAGGGDYGYT
TRBV19 | 14 | ASSKSGQIYQETQY
TRBV7-9 | 12 | ASSLVEEKETQY
TRBV7-2 | 15 | ASSLALGGSSTDTQY
TRBV7-6 | 13 | ASGKTALNTDTQY
TRBV2 | 11 | ASMMDGGSEAF
TRBV5-6 | 14 | ASSLRTGPMNTEAF
TRBV19 | 9 | ASSIGTEGF
TRBV6-4 | 13 | ASSEIGGVPYGYT
TRBV30 | 12 | AWSVKGSHEKLF
TRBV5-6 | 12 | ASSLAAGSDTQY
TRBV13 | 16 | ASSLFGTGGTGANVLT
TRBV12-3/TRBV12-4 | 11 | ASSFQGGTEAF
TRBV6-5 | 11 | ASSSPVTDTQY
TRBV24-1 | 13 | ATRERGTGNEKLF
TRBV27 | 14 | ASLLRASYITGELF
TRBV10-3 | 14 | AISTTSGGSSYEQY
TRBV6-5 | 13 | ASSYSLGGAYGYT
TRBV5-1 | 13 | ASSAGQGGGETQY
TRBV2 | 12 | ASKTESSYNEQF
TRBV27 | 12 | ASGRQGRESPLH
TRBV11-2 | 14 | ASSINSGGDTGELF
TRBV10-3 | 14 | AISEPSGGAIGELF
TRBV28 | 11 | ASSPSDRGIHT
TRBV3-1/TRBV3-2 | 15 | ASSLSSLAGERDTQY
TRBV2 | 13 | ASSEASGVFYEQY
TRBV30 | 11 | AWSPTSGGRQF
TRBV4-1 | 11 | ASSQEQGDKAF
TRBV4-3 | 15 | ASSQEGAGGQNEKLF
TRBV5-4 | 12 | ASSAGQGQGGYT
TRBV4-2 | 13 | ASSQAGTGSYEQY
TRBV9 | 12 | ASSVETGGNEQY
TRBV6-4 | 14 | ASSDGWGVIHTEAF
TRBV18 | 9 | ASSPGYEQY
TRBV6-5 | 14 | ASSYVSSGGWETQY
TRBV4-2 | 14 | ASSQATTTNTGELF
TRBV16 | 14 | ASSQSGANMNTEAF
TRBV7-9 | 11 | ASSLGVRGEQY
TRBV10-1 | 12 | ASSPSVYNSPLH
TRBV6-5 | 12 | ASSYTRDREKLF
TRBV12-5 | 16 | ASGLVRSGPSKRSPLH
TRBV5-1 | 13 | ASSTTDRAGSPLH
TRBV7-2 | 11 | ASSLVSVAEAF
TRBV18 | 12 | ASSPQRRDSEAF
TRBV5-5 | 11 | ASSWDSTYGYT
TRBV20-1 | 11 | SASRQVNSPLH
TRBV7-9 | 15 | ASSQQKWTTSTDTQY
TRBV29-1 | 10 | SVKGQNYEQY
TRBV4-2 | 10 | ASSQVDRAPY
TRBV3-1/TRBV3-2 | 13 | ASSQAGGPGNEQY
TRBV3-1/TRBV3-2 | 13 | ASSTGTSYYNEQF
TRBV2 | 13 | ASSPAAGTAYEQY